This T cell receptor beta chain was recorded in a study of cytomegalovirus exposure and HLA in healthy donors. This clone was recorded once. Between the trimmed V and J ends, which lost 6 bases and 6 bases, there was a span of 18 bases. This CDR3 is built from 14 residues. Per germline, CDR1 SGHKS and CDR2 YYEKEE (reference sequence). Primers: 60 Vbeta forward and 13 Jbeta reverse. This table comes from immunoSEQ multiplex PCR, and its TCRdb copy is limited to in-frame clones, with some not included. Among around 160,000 clones listed, roughly two thirds were seen once. The receptor was derived from a woman between 18 and 30 years old in good health and CMV-seropositive. The rearrangement joins TRBV5-5 to TRBJ1-2; D remains unclear. Sample: PBMCs. CDR3 loop: CASTPLPKNNGYTF. The CDR3 DNA sequence: TGTGCCAGCACCCCGCTGCCGAAAAACAATGGCTACACCTTC.